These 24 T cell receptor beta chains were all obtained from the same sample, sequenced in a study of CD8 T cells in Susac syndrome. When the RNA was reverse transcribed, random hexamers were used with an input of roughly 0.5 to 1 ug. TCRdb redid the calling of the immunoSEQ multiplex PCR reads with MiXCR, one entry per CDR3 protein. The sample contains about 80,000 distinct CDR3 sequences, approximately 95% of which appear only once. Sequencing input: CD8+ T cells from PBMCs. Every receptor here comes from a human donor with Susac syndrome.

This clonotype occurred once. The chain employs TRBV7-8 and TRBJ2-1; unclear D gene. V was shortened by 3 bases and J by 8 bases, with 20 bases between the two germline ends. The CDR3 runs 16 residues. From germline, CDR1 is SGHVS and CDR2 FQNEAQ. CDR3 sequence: CASSFFSRVGADEQFF. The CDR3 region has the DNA TGTGCCAGCAGCTTCTTCTCCAGAGTTGGTGCCGATGAGCAGTTCTTC.

CDR3 sequence: CSVLGGTGQSLDEQFF. The CDR3 region has the DNA TGCAGCGTCCTCGGCGGGACAGGCCAGAGTTTAGATGAGCAGTTCTTC. J is TRBJ2-1 and V is TRBV29-1, with 8 bases matching TRBD1. Germline trimming cut 6 bases from V and 8 bases from J; bases unmatched to any gene: 18. Looked up from germline, CDR1 is SQVTM and CDR2 is ANQGSEA. CDR3 length: 16 residues.

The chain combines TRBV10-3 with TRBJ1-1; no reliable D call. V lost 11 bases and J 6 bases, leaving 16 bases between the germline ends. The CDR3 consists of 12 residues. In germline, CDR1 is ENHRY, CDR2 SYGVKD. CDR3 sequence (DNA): TGTGCCGCGCTGGGGAGCAACGCTGAAGCTTTCTTT. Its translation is CAALGSNAEAFF.

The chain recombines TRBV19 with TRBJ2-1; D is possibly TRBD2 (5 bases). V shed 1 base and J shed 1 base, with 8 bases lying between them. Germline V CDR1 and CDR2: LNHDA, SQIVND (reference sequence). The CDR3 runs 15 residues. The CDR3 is CASSIGAGSYNEQFF. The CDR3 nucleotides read TGTGCCAGTAGTATAGGGGCGGGTTCCTACAATGAGCAGTTCTTC. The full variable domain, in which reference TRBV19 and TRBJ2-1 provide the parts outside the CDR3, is DGGITQSPKYLFRKEGQNVTLSCEQNLNHDAMYWYRQDPGQGLRLIYYSQIVNDFQKGDIAEGYSVSREKKESFPLTVTSAQKNPTAFYLCASSIGAGSYNEQFFGPGTRLTVL.

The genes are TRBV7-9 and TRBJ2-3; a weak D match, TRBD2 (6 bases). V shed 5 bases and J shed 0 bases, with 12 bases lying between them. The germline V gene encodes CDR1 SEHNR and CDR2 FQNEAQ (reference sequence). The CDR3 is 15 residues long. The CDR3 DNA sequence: TGTGCCAGCAGCCCCCCGGGACTCAGCACAGATACGCAGTATTTT. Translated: CASSPPGLSTDTQYF.

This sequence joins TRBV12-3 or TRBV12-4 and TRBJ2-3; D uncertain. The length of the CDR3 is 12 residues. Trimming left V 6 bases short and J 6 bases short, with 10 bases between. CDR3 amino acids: CASSSPEDTQYF. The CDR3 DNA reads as TGTGCCAGCAGCTCCCCTGAGGATACGCAGTATTTT.

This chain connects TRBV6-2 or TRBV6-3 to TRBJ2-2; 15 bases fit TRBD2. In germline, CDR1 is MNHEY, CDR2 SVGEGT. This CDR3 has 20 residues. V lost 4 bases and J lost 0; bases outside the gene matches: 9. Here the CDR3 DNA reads TGTGCCAGCAGTTCAGTTATCCGGACTAGCGGGAGGGCGAACACCGGGGAGCTGTTTTTT. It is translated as CASSSVIRTSGRANTGELFF.

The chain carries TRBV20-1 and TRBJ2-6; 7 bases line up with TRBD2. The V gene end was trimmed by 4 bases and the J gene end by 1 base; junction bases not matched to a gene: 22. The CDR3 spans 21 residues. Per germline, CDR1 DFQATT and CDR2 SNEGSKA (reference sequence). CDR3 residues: CSATYRRDYPGGKSGANVLTF. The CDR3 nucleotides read TGCAGTGCTACCTATCGTAGGGACTACCCCGGAGGGAAATCTGGGGCCAACGTCCTGACTTTC.

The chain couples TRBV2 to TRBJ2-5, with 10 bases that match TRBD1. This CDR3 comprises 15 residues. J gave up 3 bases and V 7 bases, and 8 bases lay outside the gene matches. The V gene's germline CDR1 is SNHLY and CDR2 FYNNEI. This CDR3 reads CASKTGGALKETQYF. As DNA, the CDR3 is TGTGCCAGCAAGACAGGGGGCGCGTTGAAAGAGACCCAGTACTTC.

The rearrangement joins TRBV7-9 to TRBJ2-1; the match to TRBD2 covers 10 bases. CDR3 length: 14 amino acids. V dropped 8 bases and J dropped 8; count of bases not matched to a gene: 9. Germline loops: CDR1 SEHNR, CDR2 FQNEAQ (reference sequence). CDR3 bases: TGTGCCAGCTTCCCCAGCGGGGGGGCGGATGAGCAGTTCTTC. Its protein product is CASFPSGGADEQFF.

CDR3 coding DNA: TGTGCCAGCAGTTGCGACGGAGGCCCCCTCTTCAAGATGAACACTGAAGCTTTCTTT. Protein: CASSCDGGPLFKMNTEAFF. The J gene is TRBJ1-1, the V gene TRBV28, with unresolved D. The germline gives CDR1 MDHEN, CDR2 SYDVKM. CDR3 length: 19 amino acids. V lost 4 bases, J lost 0 bases, and 24 bases lay in between.

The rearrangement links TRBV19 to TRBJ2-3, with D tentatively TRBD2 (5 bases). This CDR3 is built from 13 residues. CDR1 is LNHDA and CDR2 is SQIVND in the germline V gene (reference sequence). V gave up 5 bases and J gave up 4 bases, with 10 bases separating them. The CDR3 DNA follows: TGTGCCAGTAGTGTGGACTTAGCAGATACGCAGTATTTT. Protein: CASSVDLADTQYF.

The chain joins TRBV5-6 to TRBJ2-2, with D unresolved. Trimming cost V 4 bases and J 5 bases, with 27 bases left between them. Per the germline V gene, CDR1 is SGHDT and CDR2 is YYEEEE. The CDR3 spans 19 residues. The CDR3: CASSQFSSPPSWRTGELFF. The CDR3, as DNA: TGTGCCAGCAGCCAATTCTCAAGCCCTCCAAGTTGGCGGACCGGGGAGCTGTTTTTT.

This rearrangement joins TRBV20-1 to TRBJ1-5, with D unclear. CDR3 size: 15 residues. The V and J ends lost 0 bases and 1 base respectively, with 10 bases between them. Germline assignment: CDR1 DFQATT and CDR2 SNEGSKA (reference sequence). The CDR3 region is CSARDLRRSNQPQHF. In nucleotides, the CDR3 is TGCAGTGCTAGAGACCTCCGCCGGAGCAATCAGCCCCAGCATTTT.

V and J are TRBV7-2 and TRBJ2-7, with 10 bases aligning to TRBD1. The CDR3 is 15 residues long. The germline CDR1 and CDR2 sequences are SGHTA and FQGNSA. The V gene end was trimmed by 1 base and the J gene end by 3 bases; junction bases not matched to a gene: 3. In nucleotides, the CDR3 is TGTGCCAGCAGCTTAGAGGGACAGGGGATCTACGAGCAGTACTTC. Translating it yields CASSLEGQGIYEQYF.

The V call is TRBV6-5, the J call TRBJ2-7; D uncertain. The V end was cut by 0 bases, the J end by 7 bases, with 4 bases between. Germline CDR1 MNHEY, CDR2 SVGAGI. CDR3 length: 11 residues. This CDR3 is CASSYSGEQYF. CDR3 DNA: TGTGCCAGCAGTTACTCAGGGGAGCAGTACTTC.

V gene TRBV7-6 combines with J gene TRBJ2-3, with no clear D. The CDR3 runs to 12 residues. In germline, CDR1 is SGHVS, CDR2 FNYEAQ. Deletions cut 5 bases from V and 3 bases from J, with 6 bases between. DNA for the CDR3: TGTGCCAGCAGCCTCCCGACAGATACGCAGTATTTT. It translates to CASSLPTDTQYF.

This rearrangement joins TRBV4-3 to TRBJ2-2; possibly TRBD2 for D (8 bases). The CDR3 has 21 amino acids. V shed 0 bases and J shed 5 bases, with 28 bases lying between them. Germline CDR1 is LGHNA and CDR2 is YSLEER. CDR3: CASSQEMPSARDSGRTGELFF. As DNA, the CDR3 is TGCGCCAGCAGCCAAGAGATGCCCTCCGCTAGGGACAGCGGGAGAACCGGGGAGCTGTTTTTT.

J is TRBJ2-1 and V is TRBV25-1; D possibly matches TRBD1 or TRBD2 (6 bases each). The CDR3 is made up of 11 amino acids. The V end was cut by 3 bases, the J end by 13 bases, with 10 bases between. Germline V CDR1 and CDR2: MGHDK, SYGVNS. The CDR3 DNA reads TGTGCCAGCAGTGAGGGGGGCGCACAGTTCTTC. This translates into CASSEGGAQFF.

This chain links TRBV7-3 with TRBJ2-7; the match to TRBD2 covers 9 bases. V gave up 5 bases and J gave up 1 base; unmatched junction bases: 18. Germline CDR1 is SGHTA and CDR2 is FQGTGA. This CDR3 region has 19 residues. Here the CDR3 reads CASSRYGREGKYGSYEQYF. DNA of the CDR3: TGTGCCAGCAGCCGATATGGGCGGGAGGGAAAGTACGGTTCCTACGAGCAGTACTTC.

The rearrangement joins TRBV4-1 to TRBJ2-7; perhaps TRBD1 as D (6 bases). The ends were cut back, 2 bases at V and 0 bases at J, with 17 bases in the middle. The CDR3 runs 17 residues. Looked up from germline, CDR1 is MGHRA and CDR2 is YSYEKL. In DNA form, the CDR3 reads TGCGCCAGCAGCCAAAAACACCGGGACACTACCTCCTACGAGCAGTACTTC. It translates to CASSQKHRDTTSYEQYF.

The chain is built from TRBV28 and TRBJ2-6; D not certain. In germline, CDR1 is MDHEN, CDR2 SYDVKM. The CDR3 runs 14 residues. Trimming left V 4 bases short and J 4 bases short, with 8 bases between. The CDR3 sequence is CASSSIEGANVLTF. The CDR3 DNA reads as TGTGCCAGCAGTTCCATCGAGGGGGCCAACGTCCTGACTTTC.

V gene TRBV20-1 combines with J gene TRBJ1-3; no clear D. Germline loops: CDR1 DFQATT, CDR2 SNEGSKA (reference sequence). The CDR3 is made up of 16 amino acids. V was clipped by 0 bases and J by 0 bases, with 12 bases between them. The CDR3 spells CSARDTSGLSGNTIYF. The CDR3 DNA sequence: TGCAGTGCTAGAGATACTAGCGGTCTCTCTGGAAACACCATATATTTT.

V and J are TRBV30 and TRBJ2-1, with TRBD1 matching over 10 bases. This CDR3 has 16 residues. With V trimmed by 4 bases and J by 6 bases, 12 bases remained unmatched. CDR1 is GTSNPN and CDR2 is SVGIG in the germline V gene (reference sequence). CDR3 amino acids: CAWTPGTGVWSNEQFF. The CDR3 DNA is TGTGCCTGGACCCCCGGGACAGGGGTCTGGAGCAATGAGCAGTTCTTC.